This passage covers 15 T cell receptor beta chains from one sample sequenced in a study of sequential checkpoint blockade in melanoma. Produced via immunoSEQ multiplex PCR; TCRdb's table is partial and in-frame only. This table holds more than 550 clones, 20% to 25% found once. The treatment is: randomized to nivolumab then ipilimumab (arm A) or the reverse (arm B). This material consisted of tumor tissue (inferred from file names), taken from a patient given nivolumab and ipilimumab in sequence. Source of these receptors: a human donor with melanoma.

By frequency in the sample, this clone is medium-sized. The chain couples TRBV11-3 to TRBJ1-1; D gene unclear. V shed 3 bases and J shed 2 bases, with 13 bases lying between them. CDR1 is SGHNT, CDR2 YENEEA, per germline. The CDR3 length is 15 residues. The CDR3 DNA is TGTGCCAGCAGCTTGGCCATTCGGGGAAACACTGAAGCTTTCTTT. Its translation: CASSLAIRGNTEAFF.

By proportion, this clone is medium-sized. The J gene is TRBJ1-5, the V gene TRBV11-3; 10 positions agree with TRBD1. Trimming removed 4 bases from V and 6 bases from J; junction bases left unmatched: 6. CDR1 and CDR2 (germline): SGHNT, YENEEA. CDR3 length: 15 residues. CDR3 in amino acids: CASSSDRGRGQPQHF. DNA for the CDR3: TGTGCCAGCAGCTCTGACAGGGGGCGGGGTCAGCCCCAGCATTTT.

Relative to its sample, this clone is medium-sized (0.01 to 0.1%). J is TRBJ2-1 and V is TRBV7-1; 11 nucleotides match TRBD2. TRBV7-1 is sorted into the ORF group, with uncertain function. The CDR3 spans 14 residues. The J segment lost 7 bases and the V segment lost 4 bases, leaving 3 bases of the junction unmatched. DNA for the CDR3: TGTGCCAGCAGCTTAGGACTAGCGGGTAATGAGCAGTTCTTC. This gives the protein CASSLGLAGNEQFF.

The V call is TRBV18, the J call TRBJ2-3; maybe TRBD2 (5 bases). This CDR3 contains 15 residues. V was pared by 2 bases and J by 1 base, with 10 bases between. Germline CDR1 KGHSH, CDR2 LQKENI. As DNA, the CDR3 is TGTGCCAGCTCACCAAACCAGAGGGGCACAGATACGCAGTATTTT. Translation gives CASSPNQRGTDTQYF.

The chain has TRBV29-1 and TRBJ1-1, with D maybe TRBD1 (6 bases). The CDR3 length is 14 residues. V lost 3 bases and J 5 bases, leaving 16 bases between the germline ends. Germline CDR1 reads SQVTM; CDR2 reads ANQGSEA. For the CDR3, the DNA is TGCAGCGTTGATGAGTCAGGGGTGGGAACTGAAGCTTTCTTT. It is translated as CSVDESGVGTEAFF.

The rearrangement joins TRBV29-1 to TRBJ2-5, with D possibly being TRBD2 (6 bases). Germline assignment: CDR1 SQVTM and CDR2 ANQGSEA. This CDR3 spans 16 amino acids. With 5 bases removed from V and 4 bases from J, the gap between germline ends came to 23 bases. CDR3 sequence: CSVSGAGSPRGETQYF. CDR3 coding DNA: TGCAGCGTTTCGGGAGCGGGTTCGCCTAGAGGAGAGACCCAGTACTTC.

J is TRBJ1-2 and V is TRBV6-8; D is undetermined. Germline V CDR1 and CDR2: MNHGY, SAAAGT. The CDR3 spans 12 residues. Trimming pared 3 bases from V and 2 bases from J, leaving 4 bases between. CDR3 region: CASSYLNYGYTF. DNA for the CDR3: TGTGCCAGCAGTTATCTCAACTATGGCTACACCTTC.

This clone turned up a few times. V gene TRBV4-1 combines with J gene TRBJ1-2; the match to TRBD1 covers 12 bases. The CDR3 has 17 residues. CDR1 is MGHRA and CDR2 is YSYEKL in the germline V gene. With V trimmed by 0 bases and J by 8 bases, 10 bases remained unmatched. The CDR3 is CASSQDVGTGGASGYTF. DNA for the CDR3: TGCGCCAGCAGCCAAGATGTGGGGACAGGGGGCGCGAGCGGCTACACCTTC.

The chain employs TRBV29-1 and TRBJ2-3, with D possibly matching TRBD1 (6 bases). This CDR3 has 14 residues. The V end lost 4 bases, the J end lost 6 bases, and 17 bases lay between the germline ends. The germline CDR1 and CDR2 sequences are SQVTM and ANQGSEA. The DNA of the CDR3 is TGCAGCGTTGGACAGGTGGGGATGCAGGATACGCAGTATTTT. It yields the protein CSVGQVGMQDTQYF.

V gene TRBV6-8 combines with J gene TRBJ1-2; D is unclear. Trimming stripped 7 bases from V and 1 base from J, with 13 bases between. Looked up from germline, CDR1 is MNHGY and CDR2 is SAAAGT. The CDR3 consists of 14 residues. The CDR3 DNA is TGTGCCAGCAAGCCCCCGGGCCATAACTATGGCTACACCTTC. The encoded protein is CASKPPGHNYGYTF.

This chain uses TRBV28 with TRBJ2-1, with unresolved D. CDR1 and CDR2 (germline): MDHEN, SYDVKM. The CDR3 has 16 residues. V shed 3 bases and J shed 3 bases, with 15 bases lying between them. CDR3 nucleotides: TGTGCCAGCAGTTTGCCGCGCGGCTTTGGCTACAATGAGCAGTTCTTC. Translation gives CASSLPRGFGYNEQFF.

This clone is labeled as medium-sized. This chain uses TRBV11-3 with TRBJ2-5; 8 bases fit TRBD2. This CDR3 region has 16 residues. Germline CDR1 reads SGHNT; CDR2 reads YENEEA. The V and J ends lost 5 bases and 5 bases, in that order; junction bases with no gene match: 13. This chain's CDR3 is CASSPQGRGAWETQYF. The DNA of the CDR3 is TGTGCCAGCAGCCCTCAAGGGCGGGGGGCATGGGAGACCCAGTACTTC.

This clone was counted between two and nine times. The junction shows a germline mismatch at one end, possibly a read error. This rearrangement joins TRBV11-3 to TRBJ2-7; perhaps D is TRBD1 or TRBD2 (5 bases each). Germline CDR1 and CDR2: SGHNT and YENEEA. The CDR3 sequence is 14 residues long. The CDR3 DNA reads TGTGCTAGCAGCCGGGACCCGAGCTCCTACGAGCAGTACTTC. Amino acid sequence: CASSRDPSSYEQYF.

The chain combines TRBV6-8 with TRBJ1-2, with D possibly matching TRBD1 (6 bases). The germline V and J ends were trimmed by 11 bases and 4 bases, with 17 bases remaining between them. The CDR3 runs 13 residues. Germline CDR1 reads MNHGY; CDR2 reads SAAAGT. The CDR3, as DNA: TGTGCCGGCTATTCGACAGGTCTCTATGGCTACACCTTC. Translated: CAGYSTGLYGYTF.

This clone was counted a few times. The J gene is TRBJ2-7, the V gene TRBV6-8; 8 bases match TRBD1. Germline V gives CDR1 MNHGY, CDR2 SAAAGT. V shed 4 bases and J 3 bases; nucleotides not matched to a gene: 14. The CDR3 has 17 residues. The CDR3 coding sequence is TGTGCCAGCAGTTTCGGACTCAGGACAGGGAACCACTACGAGCAGTACTTC. Protein sequence: CASSFGLRTGNHYEQYF.